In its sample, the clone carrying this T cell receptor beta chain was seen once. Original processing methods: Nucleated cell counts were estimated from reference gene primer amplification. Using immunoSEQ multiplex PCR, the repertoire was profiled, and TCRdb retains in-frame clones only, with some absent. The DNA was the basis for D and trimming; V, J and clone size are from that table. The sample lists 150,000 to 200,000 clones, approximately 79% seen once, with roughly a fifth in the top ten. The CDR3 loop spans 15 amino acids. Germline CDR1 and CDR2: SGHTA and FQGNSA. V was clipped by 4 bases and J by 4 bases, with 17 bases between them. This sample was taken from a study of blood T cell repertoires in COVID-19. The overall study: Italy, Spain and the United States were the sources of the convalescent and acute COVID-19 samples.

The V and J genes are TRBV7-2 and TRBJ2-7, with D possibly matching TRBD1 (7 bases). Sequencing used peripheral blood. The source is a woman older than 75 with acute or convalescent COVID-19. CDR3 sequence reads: CASSWRDSRIYEQYF. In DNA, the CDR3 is TGTGCCAGCAGCTGGAGGGACAGTCGAATATACGAGCAGTACTTC. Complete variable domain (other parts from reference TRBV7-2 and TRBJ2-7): GAGVSQSPSNKVTEKGKDVELRCDPISGHTALYWYRQSLGQGLEFLIYFQGNSAPDKSGLPSDRFSAERTGGSVSTLTIQRTQQEDSAVYLCASSWRDSRIYEQYFGPGTRLTVT.